This T cell receptor (beta chain) was profiled in a study of cytomegalovirus exposure and HLA in healthy donors. Study conclusions and caveats: Confirmation in vitro established that a few CMV-associated chains were specific for CMV antigens. According to reports, the classifier identified cytomegalovirus status with high specificity and sensitivity.

Germline loops: CDR1 SGHTA, CDR2 FQGTGA. This CDR3 region has 17 residues. V was trimmed by 0 bases and J by 4 bases, leaving 18 bases between them. On this clone itself: The antigen remains unidentified.

Primers: 60 Vbeta forward and 13 Jbeta reverse. Profiling relied on immunoSEQ multiplex PCR, and the TCRdb table lists in-frame clones only, not all of them. The table records roughly 180,000 clones, over 70% of them present only once. This sequence joins TRBV7-3 and TRBJ1-2; the D gene is possibly TRBD1 (5 bases). The sample consisted of PBMCs. The sequence was collected from a woman in her 30s in good health and CMV-seropositive. CDR3 amino acids: CASSLTGLEGMSYGYTF. Here the CDR3 DNA reads TGTGCCAGCAGCTTAACGGGTTTGGAGGGGATGAGCTATGGCTACACCTTC. Full variable domain (outside the CDR3, taken from reference TRBV7-3 and TRBJ1-2): GAGVSQTPSNKVTEKGKYVELRCDPISGHTALYWYRQSLGQGPEFLIYFQGTGAADDSGLPNDRFFAVRPEGSVSTLKIQRTERGDSAVYLCASSLTGLEGMSYGYTFGSGTRLTVV.